One and the same sample provided the 18 T cell receptor beta chains below, sequenced in a study of T cell changes during pregnancy in multiple sclerosis. Clones were sequenced by immunoSEQ multiplex PCR, and TCRdb holds only the in-frame ones, with some missing. This table has 85,000 to 100,000 clones, around 90% appearing once. The source was peripheral blood, collected before pregnancy. Receptors were obtained from a female donor with multiple sclerosis, enrolled in a pregnancy study.

The chain has TRBV6-6 and TRBJ2-2; 8 bases match TRBD2. In germline, CDR1 is MNHNY, CDR2 SVGAGI (reference sequence). The CDR3 loop spans 15 amino acids. The V gene end was trimmed by 6 bases and the J gene end by 5 bases; junction bases not matched to a gene: 8. The CDR3 sequence: CASSLIRGGTGELFF. The DNA for the CDR3 is TGTGCCAGCAGCTTAATACGGGGGGGAACCGGGGAGCTGTTTTTT.

The chain recombines TRBV5-5 with TRBJ2-5; 7 nucleotides agree with TRBD1. V dropped 5 bases and J dropped 2; count of bases not matched to a gene: 6. Per the germline V gene, CDR1 is SGHKS and CDR2 is YYEKEE (reference sequence). The CDR3 covers 14 residues. The CDR3 DNA reads TGTGCCAGCAGTCTCGGGACAGTACAAGAGACCCAGTACTTC. Translating gives CASSLGTVQETQYF. Full variable domain (remainder filled in from reference TRBV5-5 and TRBJ2-5): DAGVTQSPTHLIKTRGQQVTLRCSPISGHKSVSWYQQVLGQGPQFIFQYYEKEERGRGNFPDRFSARQFPNYSSELNVNALLLGDSALYLCASSLGTVQETQYFGPGTRLLVL.

This clone was seen a single time. V is TRBV6-1 and J is TRBJ1-5; 7 bases line up with TRBD1. The germline gives CDR1 MNHNS, CDR2 SASEGT. The ends lost 3 bases at V and 11 bases at J; junction bases unmatched: 16. The CDR3 loop spans 16 amino acids. CDR3 sequence (DNA): TGTGCCAGCAGTGATTTCAGGGCAGGGGGAGGTCGGGCCCAGCATTTT. Its translation is CASSDFRAGGGRAQHF.

This clone was found a few times. This chain joins TRBV5-1 and TRBJ2-1, with 10 nucleotides matching TRBD2. Germline CDR1 is SGHRS and CDR2 is YFSETQ. The CDR3 length is 15 residues. The ends lost 1 base at V and 9 bases at J; junction bases unmatched: 7. The CDR3 DNA is TGCGCCAGCAGCTTGATGAGCGGGAGGGGCAGTGAGCAGTTCTTC. Its translation is CASSLMSGRGSEQFF.

The chain combines TRBV10-3 with TRBJ1-4; no clear D. This CDR3 contains 13 residues. CDR1 and CDR2 (germline): ENHRY, SYGVKD. Between the trimmed V and J ends, which lost 4 bases and 7 bases, there was a span of 10 bases. The CDR3 DNA reads as TGTGCCATCAGTGCACCCGCGTCTGAAAAACTGTTTTTT. Protein: CAISAPASEKLFF.

This clone was seen once. This chain uses TRBV7-2 with TRBJ2-1; TRBD1 agrees at 8 bases. Germline V lookup: CDR1 SGHTA, CDR2 FQGNSA. The V segment lost 5 bases and the J segment 8 bases; nucleotides outside the gene matches: 5. The CDR3 extends over 13 amino acids. The CDR3 DNA sequence: TGTGCCAGCAGCATCTGGGACAGGTATGAGCAGTTCTTC. Protein sequence: CASSIWDRYEQFF. Supplemented by reference TRBV7-2 and TRBJ2-1, the full variable domain reads GAGVSQSPSNKVTEKGKDVELRCDPISGHTALYWYRQSLGQGLEFLIYFQGNSAPDKSGLPSDRFSAERTGGSVSTLTIQRTQQEDSAVYLCASSIWDRYEQFFGPGTRLTVL.

V and J are TRBV7-2 and TRBJ2-7, with TRBD1 matching 8 bases. CDR1 is SGHTA, CDR2 FQGNSA, per germline. The CDR3 sequence is 14 residues long. Trimming removed 4 bases from V and 0 bases from J; junction bases left unmatched: 2. The CDR3 nucleotides are TGTGCCAGCAGCTCAGACAGGGGCTCCTACGAGCAGTACTTC. Residues: CASSSDRGSYEQYF.

J is TRBJ1-1 and V is TRBV18, with D possibly matching TRBD1 (5 bases). The CDR3 sequence is 12 residues long. Per germline, CDR1 KGHSH and CDR2 LQKENI. V shed 2 bases and J shed 7 bases, with 8 bases lying between them. DNA of the CDR3: TGTGCCAGCTCACCAAAAAGGGGTGAAGCTTTCTTT. As protein: CASSPKRGEAFF.

The chain recombines TRBV5-1 with TRBJ1-1; 7 nucleotides match TRBD1. Germline V gene data show CDR1 as SGHRS and CDR2 as YFSETQ. V gave up 0 bases and J gave up 0 bases; unmatched junction bases: 2. The CDR3 is 15 residues long. The CDR3 here is CASSLGGTVNTEAFF. The DNA of the CDR3 is TGCGCCAGCAGCTTGGGGGGGACAGTGAACACTGAAGCTTTCTTT.

The chain employs TRBV7-9 and TRBJ1-6, with 10 nucleotides matching TRBD1. Germline loops: CDR1 SEHNR, CDR2 FQNEAQ (reference sequence). With 7 bases clipped from V and 9 bases from J, the junction kept 18 bases outside the gene matches. The CDR3 has 18 residues. CDR3 coding DNA: TGTGCCAGCACCCCCGGGACAGGGGACATTGATGGGGGTTCACCCCTCCACTTT. Protein sequence: CASTPGTGDIDGGSPLHF.

The rearrangement joins TRBV6-6 to TRBJ1-2; 12 bases are shared with TRBD1. Unmatched junction bases numbered 3, after V lost 6 bases and J lost 4 bases. The V gene's germline CDR1 is MNHNY and CDR2 SVGAGI (reference sequence). The CDR3 runs 14 residues. Written as DNA, the CDR3 is TGTGCCAGCAGGGGGACAGGGGGCATCTATGGCTACACCTTC. It specifies CASRGTGGIYGYTF.

V gene TRBV21-1 combines with J gene TRBJ1-5; no check of the table's D call, TRBD1, against the DNA was made. TRBV21-1 is deemed a pseudogene. There are 14 residues in the CDR3. The CDR3 DNA follows: TGTGCCAGCAGCAAAGGACAGGGCAATCAGCCCCAGCATTTT. Translated, it gives CASSKGQGNQPQHF.

This chain connects TRBV6-1 to TRBJ1-5; D gene uncertain. Looked up from germline, CDR1 is MNHNS and CDR2 is SASEGT. Deletions cut 7 bases from V and 7 bases from J, with 11 bases between. The CDR3 has 12 residues. CDR3 amino acids: CASIGGRQPQHF. In nucleotides, the CDR3 is TGTGCCAGCATTGGAGGGAGGCAGCCCCAGCATTTT.

The rearrangement joins TRBV5-4 to TRBJ1-2; 9 nucleotides align to TRBD1. The trim removed 6 bases at V and 4 bases at J, leaving 10 bases unmatched. Per the germline V gene, CDR1 is SGHNT and CDR2 is YYREEE (reference sequence). This CDR3 is 15 amino acids long. CDR3: CASTQGTGYPYGYTF. In DNA, the CDR3 is TGTGCCAGCACCCAAGGGACAGGGTATCCCTATGGCTACACCTTC.

The genes are TRBV18 and TRBJ2-3, with 7 bases identical to TRBD1. Germline loops: CDR1 KGHSH, CDR2 LQKENI. The CDR3 extends over 15 amino acids. V trimming: 3 bases; J trimming: 2 bases; junction bases outside the gene matches: 5. The DNA for the CDR3 is TGTGCCAGCTCACCGGGGGACAGACCCACAGATACGCAGTATTTT. It specifies CASSPGDRPTDTQYF.

This chain joins TRBV29-1 and TRBJ1-1; no definite D call. Germline V gene lookup returns CDR1 SQVTM and CDR2 ANQGSEA. CDR3 size: 16 residues. Trimming shortened V by 6 bases and J by 1 base, and 21 bases separated the two germline ends. As DNA, the CDR3 is TGCAGCGTCGACGTGTATCTAGGACTGCCGAACACTGAAGCTTTCTTT. Translating it yields CSVDVYLGLPNTEAFF.

V and J are TRBV29-1 and TRBJ2-2; TRBD2 aligns across 8 bases. The V gene's germline CDR1 is SQVTM and CDR2 ANQGSEA. J lost 0 bases, V lost 5 bases, and 8 bases had no gene match. The CDR3 has 16 residues. CDR3 sequence reads: CSVPTTSGSNTGELFF. In DNA form, the CDR3 reads TGCAGCGTTCCAACTACTAGCGGATCGAACACCGGGGAGCTGTTTTTT.

The chain is built from TRBV4-1 and TRBJ2-2, with unresolved D. Germline loops: CDR1 MGHRA, CDR2 YSYEKL. V gave up 4 bases and J gave up 2 bases, with 11 bases separating them. The CDR3 contains 15 residues. The CDR3 nucleotides are TGCGCCAGCAGCCGGAGTCCAGCTAACACCGGGGAGCTGTTTTTT. Its protein is CASSRSPANTGELFF.